A selection of T cell receptor beta chains follows, all from one sample in a study of Graves' ophthalmopathy and Graves' hyperthyroidism. TCRdb ran MiXCR on the multiplex PCR reads and lists one entry per CDR3 protein. Of approximately 150,000 distinct CDR3 sequences listed, 30% to 45% are singletons. Sequencing used peripheral blood. The source is a man aged 30 to 39 with Graves' ophthalmopathy. CDR3s include the opening cysteine and the closing phenylalanine or tryptophan. A D gene is named only where the DNA matches it firmly. Only some rows state a clone size, as once, few, many or a class for expanded clones.

V gene	clone size	J gene	D gene	CDR3 protein	CDR3 DNA
TRBV7-8	many	TRBJ2-7	TRBD2	CASSPDDGGRRYF	TGTGCCAGCAGCCCCGACGACGGCGGGAGGCGATACTTC
TRBV7-2	.	TRBJ2-5	.	CASSGGQAAETQYF	TGTGCCAGCAGCGGGGGCCAGGCCGCAGAGACCCAGTACTTC
TRBV28	.	TRBJ1-6	.	CASSRRNSPLHF	TGTGCCAGCAGTAGGCGGAATTCACCCCTCCACTTT
TRBV7-2	few	TRBJ1-1	.	CASSKGPVNTEAFF	TGTGCCAGCAGTAAAGGACCCGTGAACACTGAAGCTTTCTTT
TRBV14	.	TRBJ1-1	.	CASSQVRQPNTEAFF	TGTGCCAGCAGCCAAGTACGACAGCCGAACACTGAAGCTTTCTTT
TRBV25-1	many	TRBJ2-7	.	CASSGEGDSRYEQYF	TGTGCCAGCAGTGGGGAGGGGGATTCGCGCTACGAGCAGTACTTC
TRBV11-2	many	TRBJ1-5	.	CASSFGSYNQPQHF	TGTGCCAGCAGCTTTGGGAGTTACAATCAGCCCCAGCATTTT
TRBV12-5	.	TRBJ2-7	.	CASGWGATAGSAYEQYF	TGTGCTAGTGGTTGGGGGGCTACTGCCGGGAGCGCCTACGAGCAGTACTTC
TRBV6-1	many	TRBJ2-7	.	CASSPGLGGSYEQYF	TGTGCCAGCAGTCCCGGACTTGGGGGATCCTACGAGCAGTACTTC
TRBV30	many	TRBJ2-5	.	CAWRPPSSRETQYF	TGTGCCTGGAGGCCGCCGAGCAGTCGGGAGACCCAGTACTTC
TRBV28	many	TRBJ1-2	TRBD1	CASSVGTVSLASGYTF	TGTGCCAGCAGTGTGGGGACAGTTTCGTTGGCCTCTGGCTACACCTTC
TRBV6-5	.	TRBJ2-7	.	CASSYSGNQYF	TGTGCCAGCAGTTACTCAGGGAACCAGTACTTC
TRBV12-3/TRBV12-4	many	TRBJ2-2	.	CASSFNSPNTGELFF	TGTGCCAGCAGTTTTAACTCACCGAACACCGGGGAGCTGTTTTTT
TRBV28	many	TRBJ2-5	TRBD1	CASSSGQGGGTQYF	TGTGCCAGCAGTTCCGGACAGGGCGGCGGGACCCAGTACTTC
TRBV7-2	few	TRBJ2-7	.	CASRLGGQPYEQYF	TGTGCCAGCAGATTAGGGGGGCAGCCCTACGAGCAATACTTC
TRBV12-3/TRBV12-4	many	TRBJ2-7	TRBD1	CASSPGTGSSYEQYF	TGTGCCAGCAGCCCCGGGACAGGGAGCTCCTACGAGCAGTACTTC
TRBV6-2/TRBV6-3	many	TRBJ2-7	.	CAISLNSDLSSYEQYF	TGTGCCATCTCCCTAAATTCGGACCTCAGCTCCTACGAGCAGTACTTC
TRBV19	.	TRBJ1-1	.	CASSTPRGVNTEAFF	TGTGCCAGTAGTACCCCTCGGGGGGTTAACACTGAAGCTTTCTTT
TRBV7-6	many	TRBJ2-2	.	CASSSGTAGELFF	TGTGCCAGCAGCTCTGGAACGGCCGGGGAGCTGTTTTTT
TRBV6-2/TRBV6-3	many	TRBJ2-7	TRBD1	CASSYPGTGTYEQYF	TGTGCCAGCAGTTACCCCGGGACAGGTACCTACGAGCAGTACTTC
TRBV4-3	many	TRBJ2-7	TRBD2	CASSQAAGYEQYF	TGCGCCAGCAGCCAAGCAGCGGGGTACGAGCAGTACTTC
TRBV28	many	TRBJ2-7	TRBD1	CASSPTGGIYEQYF	TGTGCCAGCAGTCCCACAGGGGGGATTTACGAGCAGTACTTC
TRBV6-5	.	TRBJ2-2	.	CASSSLVTGELFF	TGTGCCAGCAGTTCACTAGTCACCGGGGAGCTGTTTTTT
TRBV27	.	TRBJ2-2	.	CASSLRTTGELFF	TGTGCCAGCAGTTTACGAACCACCGGGGAGCTGTTTTTT
TRBV27	.	TRBJ1-5	TRBD1	CASSYDRVGQPQHF	TGTGCCAGCAGTTACGACAGGGTCGGTCAGCCCCAGCATTTT
TRBV27	many	TRBJ1-5	.	CASSSTDPYNQPQHF	TGTGCCAGCAGTTCTACAGACCCCTACAATCAGCCCCAGCATTTT
TRBV6-5	few	TRBJ1-1	.	CASSYSILGAEAFF	TGTGCCAGCAGTTACTCGATTTTAGGGGCTGAAGCTTTCTTT
TRBV19	many	TRBJ1-1	TRBD1	CASSPGQPGNTEAFF	TGTGCCAGTAGTCCGGGACAGCCCGGGAACACTGAAGCTTTCTTT
TRBV6-2/TRBV6-3	.	TRBJ1-2	TRBD1	CASSRTGDWSYGYTF	TGTGCCAGCAGTCGGACAGGGGACTGGAGCTATGGCTACACCTTC
TRBV6-5	many	TRBJ2-7	TRBD2	CASTQGTSGSYEQYF	TGTGCCAGCACCCAAGGGACTAGCGGGTCCTACGAGCAGTACTTC
TRBV12-3/TRBV12-4	.	TRBJ2-5	TRBD1	CASSLTGTGLLETQYF	TGTGCCAGCAGTTTAACCGGGACAGGGCTTTTAGAGACCCAGTACTTC
TRBV12-3/TRBV12-4	many	TRBJ1-2	.	CASSLRQGYGYTF	TGTGCCAGCAGTTTAAGGCAGGGGTATGGCTACACCTTC
TRBV7-8	.	TRBJ2-7	TRBD1	CASSLDRFHEQYF	TGTGCCAGCAGCTTGGACAGGTTCCACGAGCAGTACTTC
TRBV11-2	once	TRBJ2-2	.	CASSYPVGRRTTTGELFF	TGTGCCAGCAGTTATCCCGTCGGAAGACGGACAACTACCGGGGAGCTGTTTTTT
TRBV30	many	TRBJ1-1	.	CAWRKMAEAFF	TGTGCCTGGAGAAAGATGGCTGAAGCTTTCTTT
TRBV12-3/TRBV12-4	.	TRBJ2-7	.	CASSLDGGQLYEQYF	TGTGCCAGCAGTTTAGACGGGGGACAGTTGTACGAGCAGTACTTC
TRBV12-3/TRBV12-4	many	TRBJ2-2	.	CASRGSVGESGELFF	TGTGCCAGCAGGGGGAGTGTGGGAGAATCCGGGGAGCTGTTTTTT
TRBV7-2	many	TRBJ1-2	.	CASSYHLALYGYTF	TGTGCCAGCAGCTACCATTTAGCCCTCTATGGCTACACCTTC
TRBV5-1	many	TRBJ1-2	.	CASSLGAWDYGYTF	TGCGCCAGCAGCTTGGGGGCCTGGGACTATGGCTACACCTTC
TRBV6-2/TRBV6-3	once	TRBJ2-7	TRBD2	CASSYLGLAGVEQYF	TGTGCCAGCAGTTACCTGGGACTAGCGGGAGTCGAGCAGTACTTC
TRBV11-1	many	TRBJ1-2	TRBD1	CASSSGTGRGYGYTF	TGTGCCAGCAGCTCCGGGACAGGGCGTGGATATGGCTACACCTTC
TRBV6-1	many	TRBJ2-2	.	CASSDGENTGELFF	TGTGCCAGCAGTGATGGGGAGAACACCGGGGAGCTGTTTTTT
TRBV12-3/TRBV12-4	many	TRBJ1-1	.	CASSRGHLNTEAFF	TGTGCCAGCAGCCGGGGACACCTGAACACTGAAGCTTTCTTT
TRBV28	.	TRBJ1-1	TRBD1	CASSLSGLSDRNEAFF	TGTGCCAGCAGTTTATCGGGACTTTCGGACAGGAATGAAGCTTTCTTT
TRBV7-4	.	TRBJ2-7	.	CATSGPLPGGLFYEQYF	TGTGCCACCAGTGGCCCCCTTCCAGGGGGGCTATTCTACGAGCAGTACTTC
TRBV2	.	TRBJ2-7	.	CASSEIDEQYF	TGTGCCAGCAGTGAAATCGACGAGCAGTACTTC